The T cell receptor (beta chain) under discussion was sequenced for a study of Graves' ophthalmopathy and Graves' hyperthyroidism. The TCR beta CDR3 regions underwent amplification from RNA transcripts. Amplification began with first-round RT-PCR using HTBI primers, then second-round multiplex PCR was performed. TCRdb independently ran MiXCR on the multiplex PCR reads; one entry per CDR3 protein. Among around 1,000,000 distinct CDR3 sequences listed, less than 45% were seen once. Trimming took 9 bases from V and 3 from J, leaving 17 bases between them. Germline CDR1 is LNHDA and CDR2 is SQIVND (reference sequence). The CDR3 is made up of 14 amino acids.

This TCR came from an adult man with Graves' hyperthyroidism. Sequenced sample: peripheral blood or thyroid tissue (not recorded which). The rearrangement joins TRBV19 to TRBJ2-5; perhaps TRBD1 as D (5 bases). The CDR3 sequence: CASSSGRNEETQYF. CDR3 nucleotides: TGTGCCAGCAGCTCAGGGCGGAACGAAGAGACCCAGTACTTC.